The T cell receptor (beta chain) described here comes from a study of cytomegalovirus exposure and HLA in healthy donors. Regarding this clone: The antigen remains undetermined.

Study-wide results and limits: In a later analysis, at a false discovery rate of 0.05, 16,951 TCR beta sequences were associated with HLA alleles. Most of the CMV-associated TCR beta chains (in a later analysis) appeared to be HLA-restricted. Other equally common chains were less clonally expanded than HLA-associated TCR beta chains, a later analysis showed. Prior analysis indicated that the majority of TCR beta V segments exhibited productivity approximately 87% or approximately 30% of the time.

The CDR3 runs 14 residues. Germline CDR1 reads SGDLS; CDR2 reads YYNGEE. Deletions cut 0 bases from V and 5 bases from J, with 12 bases between. Researchers ran the PCR with 60 Vbeta and 13 Jbeta primers. This table comes from immunoSEQ multiplex PCR, and its TCRdb copy is limited to in-frame clones, with some not included. Found here are roughly 130,000 clones, 75% to 85% of them singletons; the top ten hold about 2.5%. Sequencing was carried out using PBMCs. The TCR originated in a man in his thirties or forties in good health and CMV-seronegative. The V call is TRBV9, the J call TRBJ2-7; tentative D call: TRBD2 (6 bases). The CDR3 DNA is TGTGCCAGCAGCGTAGTTGACGGGAGTAACGAGCAGTACTTC. Its translation: CASSVVDGSNEQYF.